This T cell receptor (beta chain) comes out of a study of cytomegalovirus exposure and HLA in healthy donors. Researchers ran the PCR with 60 Vbeta and 13 Jbeta primers. TCRdb's table, derived via immunoSEQ multiplex PCR, lists solely in-frame clones and lacks some. Among approximately 220,000 clones listed, approximately 82% were seen once. This CDR3 is built from 18 residues. CDR1 and CDR2 (germline): SGHRS, YFSETQ. V was pared by 4 bases and J by 0 bases, with 8 bases of the junction left unmatched. The receptor was derived from a man between 18 and 35 years old in good health and CMV-seronegative. The V and J genes are TRBV5-1 and TRBJ2-6; 9 bases fit TRBD1. The sequenced sample was PBMCs. DNA for the CDR3: TGCGCCAGCAGCGTTGACAGGGGGACGAGCTCTGGGGCCAACGTCCTGACTTTC. This translates into CASSVDRGTSSGANVLTF.